A selection of T cell receptor beta chains follows, all from one sample in a study of response to subunit inactivated influenza vaccine. TCRdb fed the RT-PCR reads into MiXCR, producing one record per CDR3 protein. The repertoire holds around 600,000 distinct CDR3 sequences, with about 11% as singletons. Another study also made use of these data, one on T cells expressing NK-cell markers.

This sample comprised PBMCs from blood, obtained on the day of vaccination. These receptors were obtained from a man between 50 and 59 years old who received an inactivated influenza vaccine. Each CDR3 is given with its conserved first and last residue. A D gene is named only where the DNA matches it firmly. Only part of the rows carry a size: once, few, many, or a class if the clone is expanded.

J: TRBJ1-5; V: TRBV12-3/TRBV12-4; size: many; length: 13; D: .; CDR3: CASTGARSQPQHF; DNA: TGTGCCAGCACGGGAGCCCGTAGTCAGCCCCAGCATTTT
J: TRBJ2-1; V: TRBV27; size: few; length: 16; D: TRBD1; CDR3: CASSYGTGITYNEQFF; DNA: TGTGCCAGCAGTTATGGGACAGGGATCACCTACAATGAGCAGTTCTTC
J: TRBJ1-6; V: TRBV25-1; size: .; length: 12; D: .; CDR3: CASSDGGSPLHF; DNA: TGTGCCAGCAGTGACGGGGGTTCACCCCTCCACTTT
J: TRBJ1-6; V: TRBV14; size: few; length: 15; D: .; CDR3: CASSQGGYPLSPLHF; DNA: TGTGCCAGCAGCCAAGGGGGGTATCCCCTATCACCCCTCCACTTT
J: TRBJ1-2; V: TRBV7-9; size: .; length: 12; D: .; CDR3: CASSPHRDGYTF; DNA: TGTGCCAGCAGCCCCCACAGGGATGGCTACACCTTC
J: TRBJ2-2; V: TRBV20-1; size: few; length: 13; D: .; CDR3: CSARQTNTGELFF; DNA: TGCAGTGCTAGACAGACGAACACCGGGGAGCTGTTTTTT
J: TRBJ2-7; V: TRBV5-1; size: .; length: 14; D: TRBD1; CDR3: CASSKRQGPYEQYF; DNA: TGCGCCAGCAGTAAGAGACAGGGACCCTACGAGCAGTACTTC
J: TRBJ2-1; V: TRBV20-1; size: few; length: 15; D: TRBD2; CDR3: CSARPSGGSYNEQFF; DNA: TGCAGTGCTAGACCTAGCGGGGGCTCCTACAATGAGCAGTTCTTC
J: TRBJ2-5; V: TRBV2; size: few; length: 12; D: .; CDR3: CASRRVQETQYF; DNA: TGTGCCAGCAGGAGGGTCCAAGAGACCCAGTACTTC
J: TRBJ2-5; V: TRBV20-1; size: few; length: 13; D: .; CDR3: CSASRQHQETQYF; DNA: TGCAGTGCTAGCCGACAGCACCAAGAGACCCAGTACTTC
J: TRBJ2-7; V: TRBV7-9; size: .; length: 16; D: .; CDR3: CASSLGFGRETYEQYF; DNA: TGTGCCAGCAGCTTAGGATTTGGCAGGGAGACCTACGAGCAGTACTTC
J: TRBJ2-5; V: TRBV4-3; size: .; length: 15; D: TRBD1; CDR3: CASSQYPGQQETQYF; DNA: TGCGCCAGCAGCCAGTATCCGGGACAGCAAGAGACCCAGTACTTC
J: TRBJ2-2; V: TRBV5-1; size: .; length: 14; D: .; CDR3: CASSSGPNEGELFF; DNA: TGCGCCAGCAGCTCCGGACCCAATGAGGGGGAGCTGTTTTTT
J: TRBJ2-7; V: TRBV20-1; size: .; length: 16; D: TRBD2; CDR3: CSARDRRVAGSYEQYF; DNA: TGCAGTGCTAGAGATCGGAGGGTAGCGGGCTCCTACGAGCAGTACTTC
J: TRBJ1-2; V: TRBV5-5; size: few; length: 16; D: .; CDR3: CASSLAGPTGIYGYTF; DNA: TGTGCCAGCAGCTTGGCCGGACCTACAGGGATCTATGGCTACACCTTC
J: TRBJ2-5; V: TRBV5-1; size: .; length: 13; D: .; CDR3: CASTQSRRGTQYF; DNA: TGCGCCAGCACTCAAAGCCGACGGGGGACCCAGTACTTC
J: TRBJ2-6; V: TRBV28; size: .; length: 15; D: TRBD1; CDR3: CASRKTGAGANVLTF; DNA: TGTGCCAGCAGGAAGACAGGGGCTGGGGCCAACGTCCTGACTTTC
J: TRBJ2-3; V: TRBV18; size: .; length: 17; D: TRBD2; CDR3: CASSRAGRQGPVDTQYF; DNA: TGTGCCAGCTCACGTGCCGGGAGGCAGGGCCCCGTAGATACGCAGTATTTT
J: TRBJ2-3; V: TRBV12-3/TRBV12-4; size: few; length: 14; D: .; CDR3: CASSSLAAPDTQYF; DNA: TGTGCCAGCAGTTCCCTGGCGGCCCCAGATACGCAGTATTTT
J: TRBJ1-1; V: TRBV20-1; size: few; length: 12; D: .; CDR3: CSARDDYTEAFF; DNA: TGCAGTGCTAGAGATGATTACACTGAAGCTTTCTTT
J: TRBJ2-1; V: TRBV18; size: .; length: 14; D: .; CDR3: CASSPPASTNEQFF; DNA: TGTGCCAGCTCACCCCCTGCTAGCACCAATGAGCAGTTCTTC
J: TRBJ1-1; V: TRBV6-5; size: many; length: 12; D: .; CDR3: CASSSPGTEAFF; DNA: TGTGCCAGCAGTTCCCCCGGGACGGAAGCTTTCTTT
J: TRBJ2-7; V: TRBV29-1; size: .; length: 13; D: TRBD1; CDR3: CSVGDRSSYEQYF; DNA: TGCAGCGTTGGGGACAGGAGCTCCTACGAGCAGTACTTC
J: TRBJ2-5; V: TRBV18; size: few; length: 15; D: .; CDR3: CASSPPGNFQETQYF; DNA: TGTGCCAGCTCACCCCCGGGGAACTTCCAAGAGACCCAGTACTTC
J: TRBJ2-7; V: TRBV20-1; size: few; length: 15; D: .; CDR3: CSARDSQRISYEQYF; DNA: TGCAGTGCTAGAGATTCACAACGAATATCCTACGAGCAGTACTTC
J: TRBJ1-5; V: TRBV6-1; size: few; length: 14; D: .; CDR3: CASSRSPLAQPQHF; DNA: TGTGCCAGCAGTCGCTCCCCTCTGGCCCAGCCCCAGCATTTT
J: TRBJ2-7; V: TRBV4-3; size: few; length: 15; D: .; CDR3: CASSHYRAPPYEQYF; DNA: TGCGCCAGCAGCCACTACCGGGCCCCTCCCTACGAGCAGTACTTC
J: TRBJ1-2; V: TRBV10-3; size: many; length: 16; D: .; CDR3: CAIRARDIGGLSGYTF; DNA: TGTGCCATCAGAGCAAGGGACATCGGGGGGTTGTCTGGCTACACCTTC
J: TRBJ2-1; V: TRBV16; size: .; length: 17; D: .; CDR3: CASSQVQGLSSYNEQFF; DNA: TGTGCCAGCAGCCAGGTCCAGGGGTTAAGCTCCTACAATGAGCAGTTCTTC
J: TRBJ1-6; V: TRBV19; size: few; length: 17; D: TRBD1; CDR3: CASSITPGTGRNSPLHF; DNA: TGTGCCAGTAGTATAACTCCTGGGACAGGGAGGAATTCACCCCTCCACTTT
J: TRBJ2-7; V: TRBV12-3/TRBV12-4; size: few; length: 15; D: TRBD1; CDR3: CASSLGWTGPYEQYF; DNA: TGTGCCAGCAGTTTAGGTTGGACAGGTCCCTACGAGCAGTACTTC
J: TRBJ1-2; V: TRBV28; size: many; length: 17; D: TRBD1; CDR3: CASRKPGQGPSNYGYTF; DNA: TGTGCCAGCAGGAAACCGGGACAGGGGCCGTCTAACTATGGCTACACCTTC
J: TRBJ1-5; V: TRBV12-3/TRBV12-4; size: few; length: 12; D: .; CDR3: CASSVDNQPQHF; DNA: TGTGCCAGCAGTGTCGACAATCAGCCCCAGCATTTT
J: TRBJ2-7; V: TRBV7-9; size: many; length: 13; D: .; CDR3: CASSLDNNYEQYF; DNA: TGTGCCAGCAGCTTAGATAACAACTACGAGCAGTACTTC
J: TRBJ2-1; V: TRBV4-2; size: few; length: 14; D: .; CDR3: CASSQDYPTGGQFF; DNA: TGTGCCAGCAGCCAAGATTACCCGACCGGAGGCCAGTTCTTC
J: TRBJ2-7; V: TRBV15; size: many; length: 13; D: TRBD1; CDR3: CATGQETPYEQYF; DNA: TGTGCCACCGGACAGGAAACACCCTACGAGCAGTACTTC